The 3 T cell receptor beta chains below come from one sample, sequenced in a study of cytomegalovirus exposure and HLA in healthy donors. Sequenced by immunoSEQ multiplex PCR; TCRdb stores in-frame clones only, minus some. This table holds about 170,000 clones, approximately 87% found once. The sequenced sample was PBMCs. The source is a woman between 25 and 40 years old in good health and CMV-seronegative.

This clone appeared once. V gene TRBV27 combines with J gene TRBJ2-5, with 9 positions matching TRBD1. Looked up from germline, CDR1 is MNHEY and CDR2 is SMNVEV (reference sequence). Losses at the gene ends were 5 bases for V and 12 bases for J; bases not matched to a gene: 10. The CDR3 is 13 residues long. DNA for the CDR3: TGTGCCAGCAGTCCCCCGGGACAGGGCGCCAAGTACTTC. Protein sequence: CASSPPGQGAKYF.

The chain recombines TRBV2 with TRBJ1-5; 8 bases are shared with TRBD1. Trimming cost V 6 bases and J 5 bases; bases outside gene matches: 12. Per germline, CDR1 SNHLY and CDR2 FYNNEI. This CDR3 has 16 residues. The CDR3 loop reads CASSHDRGERHQPQHF. The CDR3 DNA follows: TGTGCCAGCAGCCACGACAGGGGCGAGCGTCATCAGCCCCAGCATTTT.

The V gene is TRBV11-2, the J gene TRBJ2-5; D may be TRBD2 (5 bases). The CDR3 has 16 residues. CDR1 SGHAT and CDR2 FQNNGV come from the germline V gene. V lost 1 base and J lost 3, with 15 bases in between. The CDR3 is CASSLAVREREETQYF. The CDR3 DNA sequence: TGTGCCAGCAGCTTAGCGGTCAGAGAGAGGGAAGAGACCCAGTACTTC.